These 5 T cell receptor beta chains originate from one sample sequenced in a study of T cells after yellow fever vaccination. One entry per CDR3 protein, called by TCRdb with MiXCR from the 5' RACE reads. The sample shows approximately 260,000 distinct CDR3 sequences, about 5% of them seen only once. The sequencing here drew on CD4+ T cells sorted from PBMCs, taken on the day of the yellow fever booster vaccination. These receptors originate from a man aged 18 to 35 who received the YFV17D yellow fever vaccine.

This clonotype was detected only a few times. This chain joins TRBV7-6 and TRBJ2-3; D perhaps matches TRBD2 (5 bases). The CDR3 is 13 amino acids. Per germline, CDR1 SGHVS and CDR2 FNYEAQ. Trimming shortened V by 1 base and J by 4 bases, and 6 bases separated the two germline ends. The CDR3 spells CASSLGRADTQYF. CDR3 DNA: TGTGCCAGCAGCTTAGGGCGGGCAGATACGCAGTATTTT.

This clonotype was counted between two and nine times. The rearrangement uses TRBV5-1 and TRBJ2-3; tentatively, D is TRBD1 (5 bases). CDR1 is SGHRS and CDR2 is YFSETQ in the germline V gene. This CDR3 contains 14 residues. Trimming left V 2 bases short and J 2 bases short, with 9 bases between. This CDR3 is CASSFVTATDTQYF. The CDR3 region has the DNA TGCGCCAGCAGCTTCGTGACAGCCACAGATACGCAGTATTTT.

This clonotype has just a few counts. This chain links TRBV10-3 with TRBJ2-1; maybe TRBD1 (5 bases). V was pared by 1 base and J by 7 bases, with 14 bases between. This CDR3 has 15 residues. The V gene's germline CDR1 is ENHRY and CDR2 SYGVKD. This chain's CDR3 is CAISEWSGMVNEQFF. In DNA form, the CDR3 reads TGTGCCATCAGTGAGTGGTCAGGGATGGTGAATGAGCAGTTCTTC.

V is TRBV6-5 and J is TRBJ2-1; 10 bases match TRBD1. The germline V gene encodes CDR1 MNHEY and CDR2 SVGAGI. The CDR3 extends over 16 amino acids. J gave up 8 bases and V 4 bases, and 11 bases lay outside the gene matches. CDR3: CASSSTLGTGAHEQFF. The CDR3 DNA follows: TGTGCCAGCAGTTCAACTTTGGGGACAGGGGCCCATGAGCAGTTCTTC.

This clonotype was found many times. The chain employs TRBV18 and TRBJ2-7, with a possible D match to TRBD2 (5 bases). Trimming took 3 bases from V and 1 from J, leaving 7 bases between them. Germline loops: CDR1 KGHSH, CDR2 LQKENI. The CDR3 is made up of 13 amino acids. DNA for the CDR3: TGTGCCAGCTCACCTCGGGAATCCTACGAGCAGTACTTC. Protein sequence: CASSPRESYEQYF.